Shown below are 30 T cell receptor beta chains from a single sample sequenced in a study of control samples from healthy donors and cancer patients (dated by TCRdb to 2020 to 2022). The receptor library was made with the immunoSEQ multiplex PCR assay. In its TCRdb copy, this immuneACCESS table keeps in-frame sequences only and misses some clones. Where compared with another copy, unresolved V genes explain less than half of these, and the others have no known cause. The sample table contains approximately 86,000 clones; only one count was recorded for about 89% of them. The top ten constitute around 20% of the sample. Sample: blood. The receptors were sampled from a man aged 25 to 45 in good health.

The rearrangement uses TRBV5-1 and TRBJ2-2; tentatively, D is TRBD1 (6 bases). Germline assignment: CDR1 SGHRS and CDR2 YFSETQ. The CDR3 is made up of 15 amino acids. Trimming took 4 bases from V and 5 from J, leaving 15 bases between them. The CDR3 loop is CASSPTSDRTGELFF. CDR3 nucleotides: TGCGCCAGCAGCCCGACTTCAGACAGGACCGGGGAGCTGTTTTTT.

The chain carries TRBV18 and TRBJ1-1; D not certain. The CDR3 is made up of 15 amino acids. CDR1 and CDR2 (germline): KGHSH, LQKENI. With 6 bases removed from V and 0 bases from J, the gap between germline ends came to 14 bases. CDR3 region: CASSPAEIMNTEAFF. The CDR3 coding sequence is TGTGCCAGCTCCCCGGCCGAGATAATGAACACTGAAGCTTTCTTT. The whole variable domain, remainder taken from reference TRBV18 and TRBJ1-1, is NAGVMQNPRHLVRRRGQEARLRCSPMKGHSHVYWYRQLPEEGLKFMVYLQKENIIDESGMPKERFSAEFPKEGPSILRIQQVVRGDSAAYFCASSPAEIMNTEAFFGQGTRLTVV.

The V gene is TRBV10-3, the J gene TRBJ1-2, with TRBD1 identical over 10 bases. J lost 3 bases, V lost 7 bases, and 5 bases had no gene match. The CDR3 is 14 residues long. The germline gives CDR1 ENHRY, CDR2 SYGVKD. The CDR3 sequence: CAIMRQGADYGYTF. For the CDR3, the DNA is TGTGCCATCATGAGACAGGGGGCAGACTATGGCTACACCTTC.

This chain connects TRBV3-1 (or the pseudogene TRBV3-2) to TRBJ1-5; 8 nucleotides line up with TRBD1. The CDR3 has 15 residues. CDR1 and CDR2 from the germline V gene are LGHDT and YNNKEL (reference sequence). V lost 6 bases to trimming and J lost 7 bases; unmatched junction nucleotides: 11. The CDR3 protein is CASSWGTGLMQPQHF. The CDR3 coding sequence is TGTGCCAGCAGTTGGGGGACAGGCTTGATGCAGCCCCAGCATTTT.

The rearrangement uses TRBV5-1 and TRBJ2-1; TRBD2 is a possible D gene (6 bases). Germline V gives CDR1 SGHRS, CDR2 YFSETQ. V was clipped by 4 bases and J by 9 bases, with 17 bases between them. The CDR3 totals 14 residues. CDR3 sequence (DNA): TGCGCCAGCAGCGCCGGGACGGAGGGTGGTGAGCAGTTCTTC. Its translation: CASSAGTEGGEQFF.

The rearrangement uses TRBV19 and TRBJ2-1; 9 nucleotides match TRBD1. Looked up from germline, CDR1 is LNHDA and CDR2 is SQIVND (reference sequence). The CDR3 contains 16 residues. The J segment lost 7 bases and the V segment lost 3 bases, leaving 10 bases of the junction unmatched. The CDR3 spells CASSIGPGQGVNEQFF. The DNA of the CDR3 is TGTGCCAGTAGTATTGGGCCGGGACAGGGTGTTAATGAGCAGTTCTTC.

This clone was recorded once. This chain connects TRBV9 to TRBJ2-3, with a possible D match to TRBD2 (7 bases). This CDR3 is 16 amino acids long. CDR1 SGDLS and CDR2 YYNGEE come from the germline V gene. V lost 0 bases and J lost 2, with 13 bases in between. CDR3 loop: CASSVVGGGITDTQYF. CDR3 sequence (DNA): TGTGCCAGCAGCGTAGTGGGCGGGGGCATCACAGATACGCAGTATTTT.

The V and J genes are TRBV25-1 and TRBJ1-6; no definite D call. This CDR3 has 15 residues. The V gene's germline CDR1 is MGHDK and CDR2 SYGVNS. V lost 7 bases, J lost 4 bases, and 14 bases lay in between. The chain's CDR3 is CASTEQAEYNSPLHF. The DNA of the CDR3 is TGTGCCAGCACAGAGCAGGCCGAGTATAATTCACCCCTCCACTTT.

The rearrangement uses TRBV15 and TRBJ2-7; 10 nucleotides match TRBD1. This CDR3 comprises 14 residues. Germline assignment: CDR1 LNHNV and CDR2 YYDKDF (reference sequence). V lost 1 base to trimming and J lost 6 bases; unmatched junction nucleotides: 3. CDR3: CATSRGDRGTEQYV. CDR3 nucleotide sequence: TGTGCCACCAGCAGAGGGGACAGGGGAACCGAGCAGTACGTC.

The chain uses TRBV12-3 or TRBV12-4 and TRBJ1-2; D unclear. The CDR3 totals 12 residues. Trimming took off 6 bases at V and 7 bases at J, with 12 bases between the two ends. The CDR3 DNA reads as TGTGCCAGCAGCAATCTAGGGTTTGGCTACACCTTC. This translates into CASSNLGFGYTF.

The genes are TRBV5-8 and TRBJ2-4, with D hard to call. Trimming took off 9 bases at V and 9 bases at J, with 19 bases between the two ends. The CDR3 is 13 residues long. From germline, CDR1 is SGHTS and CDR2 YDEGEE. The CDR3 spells CATLHALVGIQYF. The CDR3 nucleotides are TGTGCCACCCTCCATGCGTTAGTTGGCATTCAGTACTTC.

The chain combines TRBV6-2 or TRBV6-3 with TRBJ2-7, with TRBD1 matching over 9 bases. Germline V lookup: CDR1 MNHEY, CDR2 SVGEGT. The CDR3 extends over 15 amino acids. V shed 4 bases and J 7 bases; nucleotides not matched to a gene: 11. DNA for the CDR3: TGTGCCAGCAGTTCGCGTCGGACAGGGGTTGGGGAGCAGTACTTC. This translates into CASSSRRTGVGEQYF.

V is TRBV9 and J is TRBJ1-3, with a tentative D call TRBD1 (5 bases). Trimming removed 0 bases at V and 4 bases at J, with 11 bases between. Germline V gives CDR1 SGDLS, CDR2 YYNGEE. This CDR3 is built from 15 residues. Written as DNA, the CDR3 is TGTGCCAGCAGCGTAGATGGGGGGTCCGGAAACACCATATATTTT. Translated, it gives CASSVDGGSGNTIYF. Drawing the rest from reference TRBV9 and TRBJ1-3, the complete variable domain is DSGVTQTPKHLITATGQRVTLRCSPRSGDLSVYWYQQSLDQGLQFLIQYYNGEERAKGNILERFSAQQFPDLHSELNLSSLELGDSALYFCASSVDGGSGNTIYFGEGSWLTVV.

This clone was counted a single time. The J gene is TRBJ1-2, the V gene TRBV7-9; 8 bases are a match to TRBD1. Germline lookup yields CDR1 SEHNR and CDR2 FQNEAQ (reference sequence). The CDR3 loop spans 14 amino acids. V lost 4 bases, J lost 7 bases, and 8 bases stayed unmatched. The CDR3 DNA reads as TGTGCCAGCAGCTCGGACAGGGTTACGGGTGGCTACACCTTC. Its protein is CASSSDRVTGGYTF.

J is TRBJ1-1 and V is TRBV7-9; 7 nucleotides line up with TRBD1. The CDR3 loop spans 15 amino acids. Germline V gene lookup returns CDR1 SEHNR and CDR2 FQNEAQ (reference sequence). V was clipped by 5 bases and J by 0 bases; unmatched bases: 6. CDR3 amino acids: CASSPGQAMNTEAFF. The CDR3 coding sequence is TGTGCCAGCAGCCCAGGACAGGCAATGAACACTGAAGCTTTCTTT.

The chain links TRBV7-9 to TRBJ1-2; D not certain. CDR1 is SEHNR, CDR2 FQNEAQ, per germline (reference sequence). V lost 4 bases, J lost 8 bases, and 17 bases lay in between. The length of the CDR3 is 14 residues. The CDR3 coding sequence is TGTGCCAGCAGCTCCTTGGACGCCCCTTCGGGCTACACCTTC. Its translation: CASSSLDAPSGYTF.

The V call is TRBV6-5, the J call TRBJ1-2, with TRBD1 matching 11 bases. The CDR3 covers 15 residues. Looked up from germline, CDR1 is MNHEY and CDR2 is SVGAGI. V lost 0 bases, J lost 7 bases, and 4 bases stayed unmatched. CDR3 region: CASSYSGTGGFGYTF. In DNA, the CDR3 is TGTGCCAGCAGTTACTCCGGGACAGGGGGGTTTGGCTACACCTTC.

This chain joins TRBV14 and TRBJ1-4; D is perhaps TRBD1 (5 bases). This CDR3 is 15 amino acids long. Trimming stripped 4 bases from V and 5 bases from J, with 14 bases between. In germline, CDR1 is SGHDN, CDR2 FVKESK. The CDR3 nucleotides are TGTGCCAGCAGCCCCCTGGGGGACTTAAATGAAAAACTGTTTTTT. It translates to CASSPLGDLNEKLFF.

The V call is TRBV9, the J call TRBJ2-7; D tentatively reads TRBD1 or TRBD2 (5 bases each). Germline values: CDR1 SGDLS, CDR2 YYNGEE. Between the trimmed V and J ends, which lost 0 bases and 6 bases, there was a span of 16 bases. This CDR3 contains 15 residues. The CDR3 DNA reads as TGTGCCAGCAGCGTAGACCCCAGTGGGACGGGCGAGCAGTACTTC. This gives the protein CASSVDPSGTGEQYF. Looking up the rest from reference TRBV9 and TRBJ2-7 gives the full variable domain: DSGVTQTPKHLITATGQRVTLRCSPRSGDLSVYWYQQSLDQGLQFLIQYYNGEERAKGNILERFSAQQFPDLHSELNLSSLELGDSALYFCASSVDPSGTGEQYFGPGTRLTVT.

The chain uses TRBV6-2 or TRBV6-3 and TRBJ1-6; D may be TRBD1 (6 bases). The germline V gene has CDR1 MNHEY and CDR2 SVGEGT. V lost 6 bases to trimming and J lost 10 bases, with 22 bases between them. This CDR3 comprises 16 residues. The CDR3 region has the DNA TGTGCCAGCAGCCCTGAGTCGGGCAGGGGAGACTCACCCCTCCACTTT. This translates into CASSPESGRGDSPLHF.

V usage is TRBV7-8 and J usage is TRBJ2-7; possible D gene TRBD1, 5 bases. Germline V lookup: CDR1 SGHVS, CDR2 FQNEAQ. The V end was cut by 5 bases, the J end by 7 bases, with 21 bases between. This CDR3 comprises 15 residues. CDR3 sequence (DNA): TGTGCCAGCAGCCCCAGGGTAGGGGCCAAAGGTGAGCAGTACGTC. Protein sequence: CASSPRVGAKGEQYV.

The CDR3 spells CASSIPGHTQPQHF. CDR3 in DNA: TGTGCCAGCAGTATACCGGGACATACCCAGCCCCAGCATTTT. The rearrangement uses TRBV6-5 and TRBJ1-5; maybe TRBD1 (6 bases). Germline CDR1 reads MNHEY; CDR2 reads SVGAGI. The CDR3 spans 14 residues. Trimming pared 5 bases from V and 7 bases from J, leaving 15 bases between.

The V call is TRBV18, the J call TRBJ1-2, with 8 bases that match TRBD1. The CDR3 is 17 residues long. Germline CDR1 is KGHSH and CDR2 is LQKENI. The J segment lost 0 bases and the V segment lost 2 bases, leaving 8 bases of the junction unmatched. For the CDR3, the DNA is TGTGCCAGCTCACCAAGTCAGGGGGCGCCCACTAACTATGGCTACACCTTC. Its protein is CASSPSQGAPTNYGYTF.

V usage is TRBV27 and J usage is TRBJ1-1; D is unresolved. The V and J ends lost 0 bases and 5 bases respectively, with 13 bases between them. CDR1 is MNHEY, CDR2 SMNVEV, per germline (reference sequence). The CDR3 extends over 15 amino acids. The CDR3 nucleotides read TGTGCCAGCAGTTTATCGACCTTGCTCGGGACTGAAGCTTTCTTT. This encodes CASSLSTLLGTEAFF.

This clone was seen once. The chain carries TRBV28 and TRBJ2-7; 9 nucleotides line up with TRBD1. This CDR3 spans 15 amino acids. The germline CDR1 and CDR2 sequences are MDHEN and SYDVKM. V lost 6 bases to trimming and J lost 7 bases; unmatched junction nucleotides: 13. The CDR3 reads CASSLTGGHSGEQYF. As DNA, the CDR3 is TGTGCCAGCAGCCTTACAGGGGGCCATTCTGGTGAGCAGTACTTC.

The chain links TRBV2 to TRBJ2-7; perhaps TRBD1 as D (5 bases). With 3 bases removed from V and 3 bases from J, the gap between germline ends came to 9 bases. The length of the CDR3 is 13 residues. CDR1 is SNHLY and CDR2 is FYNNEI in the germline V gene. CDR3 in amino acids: CASSEGPNYEQYF. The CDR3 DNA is TGTGCCAGCAGTGAGGGGCCCAACTACGAGCAGTACTTC.

The CDR3 region has the DNA TGTGCCAGCAGCTCGGACAGGGGCGGCTACACCTTC. Protein sequence: CASSSDRGGYTF. The J gene is TRBJ1-2, the V gene TRBV5-4; 9 bases line up with TRBD1. The CDR3 covers 12 residues. The germline gives CDR1 SGHNT, CDR2 YYREEE (reference sequence). V trimming: 3 bases; J trimming: 8 bases; junction bases outside the gene matches: 2.

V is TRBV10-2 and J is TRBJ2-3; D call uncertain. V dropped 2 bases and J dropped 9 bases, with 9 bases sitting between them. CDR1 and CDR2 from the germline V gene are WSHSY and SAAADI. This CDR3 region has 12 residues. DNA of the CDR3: TGCGCCAGCAGTGAGAATTACGTAACGCAGTATTTT. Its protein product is CASSENYVTQYF.

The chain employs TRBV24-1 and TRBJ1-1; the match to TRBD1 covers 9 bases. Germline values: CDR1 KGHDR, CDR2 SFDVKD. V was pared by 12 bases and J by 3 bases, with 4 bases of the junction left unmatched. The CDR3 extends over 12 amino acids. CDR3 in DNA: TGTGCCTCGGGACAGGGAGACACTGAAGCTTTCTTT. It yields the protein CASGQGDTEAFF.

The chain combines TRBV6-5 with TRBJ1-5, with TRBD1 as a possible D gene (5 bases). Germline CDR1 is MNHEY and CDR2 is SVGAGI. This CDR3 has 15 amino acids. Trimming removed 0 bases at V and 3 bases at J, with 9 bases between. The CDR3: CASSYSTATNQPQHF. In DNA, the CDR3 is TGTGCCAGCAGTTACTCGACAGCGACCAATCAGCCCCAGCATTTT.